The clone carrying this T cell receptor beta chain showed up just a few times. Its antigen is undetermined. In TCRdb, the reads were re-called with MiXCR into one record per CDR3 protein. The repertoire includes approximately 300,000 distinct CDR3 sequences, roughly 25% of them detected once, and 13% sits in the top ten. This sample is drawn from a study of T cell repertoires in cytomegalovirus infection. Study-wide background: Based on public TCR beta signatures, there were indications of CMV infection and of a matching HLA type.

Notes on the study in general: Accumulated public TCR beta family frequency recognized individuals carrying CMV together with the relevant HLA.

The CDR3 contains 14 residues. Trimming left V 5 bases short and J 1 base short, with 9 bases between. Germline CDR1 SEHNR, CDR2 FQNEAQ (reference sequence). The receptor comes from a human donor in good health (CMV status not recorded). Some clones in this sample may be carry-over from other donors' samples. The sample was cultured PBMCs, taken from culture after CMV antigen stimulation. This chain uses TRBV7-9 with TRBJ2-1; D not certain. The CDR3 protein is CASSLKSSYNEQFF. The CDR3 nucleotides read TGTGCCAGCAGCCTAAAATCATCCTACAATGAGCAGTTCTTC.